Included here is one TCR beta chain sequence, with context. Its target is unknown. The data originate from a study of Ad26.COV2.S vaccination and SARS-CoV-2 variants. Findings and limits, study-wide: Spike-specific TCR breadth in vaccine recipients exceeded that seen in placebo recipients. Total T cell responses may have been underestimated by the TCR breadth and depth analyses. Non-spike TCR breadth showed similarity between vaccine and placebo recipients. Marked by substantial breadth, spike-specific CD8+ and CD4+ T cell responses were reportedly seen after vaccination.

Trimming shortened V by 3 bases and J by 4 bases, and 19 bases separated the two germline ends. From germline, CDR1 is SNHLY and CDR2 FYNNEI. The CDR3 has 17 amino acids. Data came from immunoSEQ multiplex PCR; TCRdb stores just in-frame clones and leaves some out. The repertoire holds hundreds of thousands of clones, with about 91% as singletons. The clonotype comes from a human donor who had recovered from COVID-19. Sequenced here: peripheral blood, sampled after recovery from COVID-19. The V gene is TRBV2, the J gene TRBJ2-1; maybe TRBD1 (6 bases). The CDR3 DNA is TGTGCCAGCAGTGAGCCCTTGGTAGGGGGTGTATACAATGAGCAGTTCTTC. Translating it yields CASSEPLVGGVYNEQFF.